Listed below are T cell receptor beta chains from one sample, sequenced in a study of OX40 agonist ivuxolimab in advanced cancers. The repertoire was sequenced with immunoSEQ multiplex PCR; TCRdb's copy has only in-frame clones and lacks some. The table lists 100,000 to 150,000 clones, 85% to 95% of them singletons, with about 0.81% in the top ten. The sample here was CD4+ or CD8+ T cells sorted from blood, taken in a trial of the OX40 agonist ivuxolimab. The source of these receptors is an adult with an advanced solid tumor such as melanoma, head and neck, liver or kidney cancer. Both conserved end residues are part of each CDR3. A D gene is named only where the DNA matches it firmly.

d_call: TRBD2
j_call: TRBJ2-1
v_call: TRBV6-6
cdr3_nt: TGTGCCAGCAGTTATGGAGGGAGGGCCAGCAATGAGCAGTTCTTC
cdr3_aa: CASSYGGRASNEQFF

d_call: NA
j_call: TRBJ2-7
v_call: TRBV9
cdr3_nt: TGTGCCAGCAGCGTAGGACCGGACTACGAGCAGTACTTC
cdr3_aa: CASSVGPDYEQYF

d_call: NA
j_call: TRBJ2-1
v_call: TRBV7-3
cdr3_nt: TGTGCCAGCAGCTTAATGGGGGGAGGCAATGAGCAGTTCTTC
cdr3_aa: CASSLMGGGNEQFF

d_call: NA
j_call: TRBJ1-6
v_call: TRBV30
cdr3_nt: TGTGCCGCCTCAGGGGAATATAATTCACCCCTCCACTTT
cdr3_aa: CAASGEYNSPLHF

d_call: NA
j_call: TRBJ1-1
v_call: TRBV7-9
cdr3_nt: TGTGCCAGCAGCTCCCCCCCGGGGGGCGAAGAAGCTTTCTTT
cdr3_aa: CASSSPPGGEEAFF

d_call: TRBD1
j_call: TRBJ1-3
v_call: TRBV5-1
cdr3_nt: TGCGCCAGCAGCCGGGACAGCCCCTCTGGAAACACCATATATTTT
cdr3_aa: CASSRDSPSGNTIYF

d_call: NA
j_call: TRBJ2-7
v_call: TRBV6-5
cdr3_nt: TGTGCCAGCAGTTACTTGGCAGGGGCAACCTACGAGCAGTACTTC
cdr3_aa: CASSYLAGATYEQYF

d_call: NA
j_call: TRBJ1-2
v_call: TRBV9
cdr3_nt: TGTGCCAGCAGCGTAGTCGATTGGGACTATGGCTACACCTTC
cdr3_aa: CASSVVDWDYGYTF

d_call: NA
j_call: TRBJ2-7
v_call: TRBV2
cdr3_nt: TGTGCCAGCAGCGGGCAGGTGACTTCTGTGCAGTACTTC
cdr3_aa: CASSGQVTSVQYF

d_call: TRBD2
j_call: TRBJ2-7
v_call: TRBV6-6
cdr3_nt: TGTGCCAGCAGTTACGCGGGAGGTTCCTACGAGCAGTACTTC
cdr3_aa: CASSYAGGSYEQYF

d_call: NA
j_call: TRBJ2-3
v_call: TRBV5-4
cdr3_nt: TGTGCCAGCAGTTTTAACGCAGGTGCAGATACGCAGTATTTT
cdr3_aa: CASSFNAGADTQYF

d_call: NA
j_call: TRBJ1-5
v_call: TRBV6-1
cdr3_nt: TGTGCCAGCTTTACCGGGGCCTCCGCAGGGCCCCAGCATTTT
cdr3_aa: CASFTGASAGPQHF

d_call: NA
j_call: TRBJ2-7
v_call: TRBV6-6
cdr3_nt: TGTGCCAGCAGGGCGGGACAGTACGAGCAGTACTTC
cdr3_aa: CASRAGQYEQYF

d_call: NA
j_call: TRBJ2-5
v_call: TRBV6-1
cdr3_nt: TGTGCCCTAGGGAACAGGGAGTCAGAGACCCAGTACTTC
cdr3_aa: CALGNRESETQYF

d_call: TRBD1
j_call: TRBJ1-2
v_call: TRBV7-9
cdr3_nt: TGTGCCAGCAGCTTCCGGGACAGGCGCGGCTACACCTTC
cdr3_aa: CASSFRDRRGYTF